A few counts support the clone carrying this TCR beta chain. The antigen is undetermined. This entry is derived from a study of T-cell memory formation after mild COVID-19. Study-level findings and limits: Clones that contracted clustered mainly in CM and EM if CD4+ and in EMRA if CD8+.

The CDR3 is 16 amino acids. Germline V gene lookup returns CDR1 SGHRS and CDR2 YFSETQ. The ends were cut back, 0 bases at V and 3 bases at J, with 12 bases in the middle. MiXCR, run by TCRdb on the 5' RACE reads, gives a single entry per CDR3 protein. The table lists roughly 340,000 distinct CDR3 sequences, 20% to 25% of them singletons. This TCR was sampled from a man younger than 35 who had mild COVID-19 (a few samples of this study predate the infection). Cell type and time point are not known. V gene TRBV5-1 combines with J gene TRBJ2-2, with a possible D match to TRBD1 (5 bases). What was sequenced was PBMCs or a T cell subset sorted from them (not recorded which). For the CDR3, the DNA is TGCGCCAGCAGCTTGGGAATCCAGGGCGACACCGGGGAGCTGTTTTTT. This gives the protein CASSLGIQGDTGELFF.